This entry lists 11 T cell receptor beta chains sequenced from one sample in a study of blood T cell repertoires in COVID-19. TCRdb's table, derived via immunoSEQ multiplex PCR, lists solely in-frame clones and lacks some. The sample yields approximately 44,000 clones, about nine tenths seen once. The sequenced sample was peripheral blood. These receptors were taken from a man between 60 and 75 years old with active COVID-19.

V is TRBV11-1 and J is TRBJ2-7; D perhaps matches TRBD2 (6 bases). The V and J ends lost 8 bases and 5 bases respectively, with 13 bases between them. Per the germline V gene, CDR1 is SGHAT and CDR2 is FQDESV (reference sequence). The CDR3 sequence is 12 residues long. The CDR3 region has the DNA TGTGCCAGCGGCCACTGGGGGGACGAGCAGTACTTC. Translation gives CASGHWGDEQYF.

This rearrangement joins TRBV19 to TRBJ2-7, with D maybe TRBD2 (6 bases). This CDR3 region has 15 residues. V was cut by 7 bases and J by 3 bases, with 19 bases left in between. Germline V gene lookup returns CDR1 LNHDA and CDR2 SQIVND (reference sequence). CDR3 sequence (DNA): TGTGCCAGTACGAGGGCTTTTGGGGGGATCTACGAGCAGTACTTC. Its protein is CASTRAFGGIYEQYF.

The CDR3 loop is CASSSPDTYKQFF. The CDR3 DNA sequence: TGCGCCAGCAGCTCGCCGGACACCTATAAGCAGTTCTTC. This sequence joins TRBV5-1 and TRBJ2-1, with a possible D match to TRBD1 (5 bases). The CDR3 is 13 amino acids. Looked up from germline, CDR1 is SGHRS and CDR2 is YFSETQ. V lost 3 bases and J lost 11, with 15 bases in between.

This clone was observed once. This CDR3 is CASSTTRTGQGGKLFF. CDR3 in DNA: TGTGCCAGCAGCACGACCCGCACGGGACAGGGGGGGAAACTGTTTTTT. V is TRBV7-6 and J is TRBJ1-4, with 11 positions matching TRBD1. V lost 5 bases and J lost 11; bases outside the gene matches: 13. CDR3 length: 16 amino acids. In germline, CDR1 is SGHVS, CDR2 FNYEAQ.

This chain uses TRBV7-9 with TRBJ2-7; perhaps TRBD1 as D (6 bases). This CDR3 spans 18 amino acids. Trimming cost V 4 bases and J 2 bases, with 24 bases left between them. The germline CDR1 and CDR2 sequences are SEHNR and FQNEAQ (reference sequence). DNA of the CDR3: TGTGCCAGCAGCTCACGGGGCGCAGGGGACGATCCCCCCTACGAGCAGTACTTC. As protein: CASSSRGAGDDPPYEQYF.

Only one count was recorded for this clone. The rearrangement links TRBV19 to TRBJ2-1, with D perhaps matching TRBD2 (5 bases). The CDR3 loop spans 14 amino acids. V lost 5 bases and J 7 bases, leaving 15 bases between the germline ends. Germline-derived CDR1 and CDR2 are LNHDA and SQIVND (reference sequence). CDR3 region: CASSDGLVKNEQFF. The CDR3 bases are TGTGCCAGTAGTGACGGACTTGTTAAAAATGAGCAGTTCTTC. The full variable domain, completed using reference TRBV19 and TRBJ2-1, is DGGITQSPKYLFRKEGQNVTLSCEQNLNHDAMYWYRQDPGQGLRLIYYSQIVNDFQKGDIAEGYSVSREKKESFPLTVTSAQKNPTAFYLCASSDGLVKNEQFFGPGTRLTVL.

J is TRBJ1-6 and V is TRBV2; 7 bases agree with TRBD1. V lost 2 bases to trimming and J lost 10 bases; unmatched junction nucleotides: 8. From germline, CDR1 is SNHLY and CDR2 FYNNEI. The length of the CDR3 is 15 residues. Here the CDR3 reads CASSENRGSGSPLHF. CDR3 coding DNA: TGTGCCAGCAGTGAAAACAGGGGAAGTGGGTCACCCCTCCACTTT.

The V gene is TRBV3-1 (or the pseudogene TRBV3-2), the J gene TRBJ2-5; the match to TRBD2 covers 14 bases. This CDR3 contains 18 residues. With 4 bases clipped from V and 0 bases from J, the junction kept 7 bases outside the gene matches. The germline gives CDR1 LGHDT, CDR2 YNNKEL (reference sequence). The CDR3 reads CASSRGGLAGAYQETQYF. For the CDR3, the DNA is TGTGCCAGCAGCCGTGGGGGACTAGCGGGAGCCTACCAAGAGACCCAGTACTTC.

The rearrangement links TRBV10-3 to TRBJ1-3, with unresolved D. Trimming removed 6 bases from V and 4 bases from J, with 16 bases in between. This CDR3 has 15 amino acids. Germline lookup yields CDR1 ENHRY and CDR2 SYGVKD. CDR3 residues: CAISAGGGKGNTIYF. CDR3 nucleotide sequence: TGTGCCATCAGCGCCGGCGGAGGCAAAGGAAACACCATATATTTT.

This clone was detected once. The chain couples TRBV30 to TRBJ2-3; possible D gene TRBD1, 6 bases. The CDR3 runs 15 residues. Germline values: CDR1 GTSNPN, CDR2 SVGIG (reference sequence). V lost 4 bases and J 4 bases, leaving 18 bases between the germline ends. The CDR3 here is CAWTLLTGFPDTQYF. CDR3 DNA: TGTGCCTGGACCCTTTTAACAGGGTTCCCAGATACGCAGTATTTT.

V and J are TRBV14 and TRBJ1-1, with D perhaps TRBD1 (6 bases). The CDR3 runs 16 residues. Trimming took off 0 bases at V and 2 bases at J, with 13 bases between the two ends. The germline V gene has CDR1 SGHDN and CDR2 FVKESK. CDR3 in DNA: TGTGCCAGCAGCCAAGACGGACAGAGGACCAACACTGAAGCTTTCTTT. Protein: CASSQDGQRTNTEAFF.